This T cell receptor beta chain emerged from a study of blood T cell repertoires in COVID-19. For the study at large: Spain, Italy and the United States supplied samples that represented acute and convalescent COVID-19. PBMCs, B-cell-depleted T cells, or T cells were the source of the cDNA or gDNA that made up the material.

Comment on this clone: The junction departs from the called germline gene at one end, perhaps through a read error.

The CDR3 is 15 amino acids. Germline values: CDR1 SNHLY, CDR2 FYNNEI. Original processing notes: Reference gene primer amplification in the assay estimated nucleated cell counts. Only in-frame clones appear in the TCRdb table, and some are missing; sequencing was by immunoSEQ multiplex PCR. For V, J and clone size, that table is used; D and trimming come from the DNA. The sample has 130,000 to 150,000 clones, more than 75% seen once. The sequence was obtained from a man between 50 and 59 years old who had recovered from COVID-19. Sequenced sample: peripheral blood. The rearrangement uses TRBV2 and TRBJ2-4; 7 nucleotides agree with TRBD2. CDR3 DNA: TGTGCCAGCAGGCGGGGGACTATAGCCAAAAACATTCAGCACTTC. Protein: CASRRGTIAKNIQHF.